These 24 T cell receptor beta chains were sequenced from one sample in a study of CD8 T cells in ankylosing spondylitis. Overall study results and limits: A motif in TCR beta, a set of eight highly homologous variants, appeared characteristic of ankylosing spondylitis blood.

These TCRs' antigens remain unknown. In TCRdb, the 5' RACE reads were re-called with MiXCR into one record per CDR3 protein. Seen here are roughly 470,000 distinct CDR3 sequences, more than 25% observed once, and the top ten hold 0.89%. The sequenced material came from blood, either unsorted or a sorted T cell fraction (not recorded which). The receptors shown here come from a male donor with ankylosing spondylitis.

This clonotype was observed a handful of times. The rearrangement joins TRBV20-1 to TRBJ1-6; D gene ambiguous. Germline V gives CDR1 DFQATT, CDR2 SNEGSKA (reference sequence). The CDR3 length is 18 residues. V was pared by 0 bases and J by 1 base, with 16 bases between. The CDR3 sequence: CSARDAVRGGSYNSPLHF. CDR3 sequence (DNA): TGCAGTGCTAGAGATGCCGTTCGGGGTGGGTCCTATAATTCACCCCTCCACTTT.

There are a few counts of this clonotype. The rearrangement links TRBV5-5 to TRBJ1-6; D call uncertain. This CDR3 is built from 14 residues. Between the trimmed V and J ends, which lost 4 bases and 6 bases, there was a span of 11 bases. Looked up from germline, CDR1 is SGHKS and CDR2 is YYEKEE (reference sequence). The CDR3 here is CASSMDLFNSPLHF. CDR3 in DNA: TGTGCCAGCAGCATGGACCTATTTAATTCACCCCTCCACTTT.

The rearrangement uses TRBV3-1 and TRBJ1-4; D call uncertain. Germline V gives CDR1 LGHDT, CDR2 YNNKEL (reference sequence). V gave up 0 bases and J gave up 7 bases, with 3 bases separating them. This CDR3 has 12 amino acids. The CDR3 coding sequence is TGTGCCAGCAGCCAAGAACTTGAAAAACTGTTTTTT. As protein: CASSQELEKLFF.

V gene TRBV20-1 combines with J gene TRBJ2-4; 7 nucleotides align to TRBD2. Germline CDR1 DFQATT, CDR2 SNEGSKA (reference sequence). J lost 0 bases, V lost 6 bases, and 2 bases had no gene match. The CDR3 runs to 13 residues. Written as DNA, the CDR3 is TGCAGTGCCAGCGGGGTAGCCAAAAACATTCAGTACTTC. This sequence encodes CSASGVAKNIQYF.

This chain links TRBV9 with TRBJ1-5; D is perhaps TRBD1 (6 bases). V lost 0 bases to trimming and J lost 4 bases, with 8 bases between them. Looked up from germline, CDR1 is SGDLS and CDR2 is YYNGEE. The CDR3 runs 14 residues. CDR3 sequence: CASSVAGVNQPQHF. CDR3 bases: TGTGCCAGCAGCGTAGCAGGGGTGAATCAGCCCCAGCATTTT.

V usage is TRBV3-1 and J usage is TRBJ2-2; 7 positions match TRBD2. J gave up 4 bases and V 5 bases, and 7 bases lay outside the gene matches. CDR3 size: 15 residues. Germline CDR1 reads LGHDT; CDR2 reads YNNKEL (reference sequence). The CDR3 DNA sequence: TGTGCCAGCAGCTGGGACTACCCGGGCACCGGGGAGCTGTTTTTT. Translation: CASSWDYPGTGELFF. Supplemented by reference TRBV3-1 and TRBJ2-2, the full variable domain reads DTAVSQTPKYLVTQMGNDKSIKCEQNLGHDTMYWYKQDSKKFLKIMFSYNNKELIINETVPNRFSPKSPDKAHLNLHINSLELGDSAVYFCASSWDYPGTGELFFGEGSRLTVL.

J is TRBJ2-3 and V is TRBV20-1, with a tentative D call TRBD2 (5 bases). Trimming removed 4 bases from V and 1 base from J, with 9 bases in between. The V gene's germline CDR1 is DFQATT and CDR2 SNEGSKA (reference sequence). CDR3 length: 13 amino acids. The CDR3 nucleotides are TGCAGTGCTATCCCAGCGGGCACAGATACGCAGTATTTT. It yields the protein CSAIPAGTDTQYF.

This sequence joins TRBV11-2 and TRBJ1-2; D unresolved. This CDR3 has 13 amino acids. V shed 1 base and J shed 9 bases, with 12 bases lying between them. Per the germline V gene, CDR1 is SGHAT and CDR2 is FQNNGV. The DNA for the CDR3 is TGTGCCAGCAGCTTAGGAGGAACGGATAGCTACACCTTC. Translated: CASSLGGTDSYTF.

The rearrangement joins TRBV6-1 to TRBJ2-2; no reliable D call. Trimming left V 3 bases short and J 6 bases short, with 11 bases between. Germline V lookup: CDR1 MNHNS, CDR2 SASEGT. This CDR3 comprises 14 residues. The CDR3 loop is CASSEIVLAGELFF. For the CDR3, the DNA is TGTGCCAGCAGTGAGATAGTGTTGGCCGGGGAGCTGTTTTTT.

The chain uses TRBV10-1 and TRBJ1-3; TRBD1 matches at 9 bases. With V trimmed by 7 bases and J by 0 bases, 10 bases remained unmatched. The CDR3 is 17 amino acids. Germline values: CDR1 WNHNN, CDR2 SYGVQD (reference sequence). This chain's CDR3 is CASTPGQGFLSGNTIYF. The CDR3 DNA follows: TGCGCCAGCACTCCGGGACAGGGATTCCTCTCTGGAAACACCATATATTTT.

The rearrangement uses TRBV24-1 and TRBJ1-2, with TRBD1 identical over 8 bases. Germline V CDR1 and CDR2: KGHDR, SFDVKD. The length of the CDR3 is 13 residues. Trimming cost V 7 bases and J 3 bases; bases outside gene matches: 3. The CDR3 sequence: CATSGQGHYGYTF. The CDR3 nucleotides read TGTGCCACCAGCGGACAGGGACACTATGGCTACACCTTC.

The CDR3 sequence: CASRQGNQETQYF. Here the CDR3 DNA reads TGTGCCAGCAGGCAGGGAAACCAAGAGACCCAGTACTTC. V and J are TRBV28 and TRBJ2-5; possibly TRBD1 for D (5 bases). V shed 6 bases and J shed 0 bases, with 8 bases lying between them. Looked up from germline, CDR1 is MDHEN and CDR2 is SYDVKM. This CDR3 has 13 residues.

This clonotype has only a few counts. This chain uses TRBV6-1 with TRBJ1-5; 11 bases match TRBD1. After removal of 1 base from V and 7 bases from J, the junction contained 3 bases not matched to a gene. This CDR3 has 15 amino acids. Germline CDR1 MNHNS, CDR2 SASEGT. The CDR3 sequence is CASSEGRTGGQPQHF. CDR3 bases: TGTGCCAGCAGTGAAGGCCGGACAGGGGGCCAGCCCCAGCATTTT.

V usage is TRBV5-6 and J usage is TRBJ1-4; maybe TRBD1 (6 bases). The CDR3 length is 14 residues. Germline V gene sequence: CDR1 SGHDT, CDR2 YYEEEE. The V end was cut by 4 bases, the J end by 7 bases, with 14 bases between. CDR3 in DNA: TGTGCCAGCAGCGCGGACAGCGGAACTGAAAAACTGTTTTTT. This encodes CASSADSGTEKLFF. The full variable domain, its missing parts supplied by reference TRBV5-6 and TRBJ1-4, is DAGVTQSPTHLIKTRGQQVTLRCSPKSGHDTVSWYQQALGQGPQFIFQYYEEEERQRGNFPDRFSGHQFPNYSSELNVNALLLGDSALYLCASSADSGTEKLFFGSGTQLSVL.

This chain links TRBV15 with TRBJ2-1; D may be TRBD1 (5 bases). V shed 3 bases and J shed 1 base, with 13 bases lying between them. Germline V gives CDR1 LNHNV, CDR2 YYDKDF (reference sequence). The CDR3 is made up of 16 amino acids. The CDR3 is CATSRGLTVSYNEQFF. In DNA, the CDR3 is TGTGCCACCAGCAGGGGGCTGACTGTATCCTACAATGAGCAGTTCTTC.

The chain couples TRBV7-2 to TRBJ1-6, with 9 bases identical to TRBD1. J gave up 5 bases and V 4 bases, and 3 bases lay outside the gene matches. The CDR3 loop spans 15 amino acids. Germline V gene lookup returns CDR1 SGHTA and CDR2 FQGNSA. The DNA of the CDR3 is TGTGCCAGCAGCTCGGGACAGGGAAATAATTCACCCCTCCACTTT. It codes for CASSSGQGNNSPLHF.

This chain links TRBV15 with TRBJ2-2; 15 positions agree with TRBD2. The CDR3 spans 18 residues. CDR1 is LNHNV and CDR2 is YYDKDF in the germline V gene (reference sequence). Unmatched junction bases numbered 7, after V lost 4 bases and J lost 4 bases. CDR3 sequence (DNA): TGTGCCACCAGCAAAGGGACTAGCGGGAGGTGGGGCACCGGGGAGCTGTTTTTT. The encoded protein is CATSKGTSGRWGTGELFF.

The J gene is TRBJ2-6, the V gene TRBV24-1, with D perhaps matching TRBD1 (6 bases). Germline CDR1 KGHDR, CDR2 SFDVKD. This CDR3 comprises 17 residues. V was trimmed by 9 bases and J by 4 bases, leaving 21 bases between them. CDR3 coding DNA: TGTGCCACCGGCCCCCACAGGGTACCCTCGGGGGCCAACGTCCTGACTTTC. Translating gives CATGPHRVPSGANVLTF.

CDR3 in amino acids: CASGYSGSWETQYF. CDR3 DNA sequence: TGTGCCAGCGGCTATAGCGGGAGTTGGGAGACCCAGTACTTC. This sequence joins TRBV3-1 and TRBJ2-5; 9 positions match TRBD2. Germline V gives CDR1 LGHDT, CDR2 YNNKEL (reference sequence). Trimming removed 8 bases from V and 5 bases from J; junction bases left unmatched: 9. The CDR3 is 14 amino acids.

This clonotype was detected only a few times. J is TRBJ2-7 and V is TRBV2; 8 nucleotides agree with TRBD2. The CDR3 consists of 11 residues. With 7 bases clipped from V and 6 bases from J, the junction kept 2 bases outside the gene matches. Per the germline V gene, CDR1 is SNHLY and CDR2 is FYNNEI. CDR3 DNA sequence: TGTGCCAGCACGGGGGGGCCCGAGCAGTACGTC. It yields the protein CASTGGPEQYV.

This clonotype has just a few counts. The rearrangement joins TRBV24-1 to TRBJ2-1, with D perhaps TRBD2 (6 bases). The germline gives CDR1 KGHDR, CDR2 SFDVKD. V lost 4 bases to trimming and J lost 10 bases, with 19 bases between them. This CDR3 contains 15 residues. The CDR3 bases are TGTGCCACCAGTGACTCACGGGACTCCAAAGGGGAGCAGTTCTTC. Its protein is CATSDSRDSKGEQFF.

The rearrangement links TRBV5-4 to TRBJ2-6; D gene ambiguous. V lost 4 bases and J 1 base, leaving 9 bases between the germline ends. The CDR3 sequence is 15 residues long. Per the germline V gene, CDR1 is SGHNT and CDR2 is YYREEE (reference sequence). CDR3 region: CASSQPVSGANVLTF. The CDR3 DNA sequence: TGTGCCAGCAGCCAGCCCGTTTCTGGGGCCAACGTCCTGACTTTC. The full variable domain, in which reference TRBV5-4 and TRBJ2-6 provide the parts outside the CDR3, is ETGVTQSPTHLIKTRGQQVTLRCSSQSGHNTVSWYQQALGQGPQFIFQYYREEENGRGNFPPRFSGLQFPNYSSELNVNALELDDSALYLCASSQPVSGANVLTFGAGSRLTVL.

This clonotype was counted a few times. V gene TRBV24-1 combines with J gene TRBJ2-7, with 9 bases identical to TRBD1. CDR3 length: 14 amino acids. CDR1 KGHDR and CDR2 SFDVKD come from the germline V gene. The J segment lost 9 bases and the V segment lost 5 bases, leaving 10 bases of the junction unmatched. CDR3 nucleotide sequence: TGTGCCACCAGTGTTGCGGGACAGGGTAAAGGGCAGTACTTC. It is translated as CATSVAGQGKGQYF.

There are a few counts of this clonotype. V usage is TRBV5-1 and J usage is TRBJ1-1; D remains unclear. Germline CDR1 is SGHRS and CDR2 is YFSETQ. This CDR3 is 12 amino acids long. V dropped 0 bases and J dropped 4 bases, with 4 bases sitting between them. CDR3: CASSLEATEAFF. In DNA form, the CDR3 reads TGCGCCAGCAGCTTGGAGGCCACTGAAGCTTTCTTT.